This T cell receptor (beta chain) was observed in a study of CD8 T cells in Susac syndrome. The RNA input was roughly 0.45 to 1 ug, and it was reverse transcribed with random hexamers. MiXCR, applied by TCRdb to the immunoSEQ multiplex PCR reads, yields one record per CDR3 protein. The data contain more than 120,000 distinct CDR3 sequences, roughly 94% of them seen just once; the ten biggest clones take up approximately 0.09%. From blood CD8+ and CD4+ T cells, the TCR beta chain was sequenced. Healthy donors constituted the controls, which were matched for age and sex. Germline assignment: CDR1 SGHNT and CDR2 YYREEE (reference sequence). The CDR3 length is 15 residues. Trimming cost V 5 bases and J 2 bases; bases outside gene matches: 4.

The chain uses TRBV5-4 and TRBJ2-6; 7 bases are shared with TRBD2. Sequenced sample: CD4+ T cells from PBMCs. The source of this sequence is a human donor in good health. CDR3 sequence: CASSFGGAGANVLTF. The CDR3 DNA sequence: TGTGCCAGCAGTTTTGGGGGGGCTGGGGCCAACGTCCTGACTTTC.